A single sample is the source of the 27 T cell receptor beta chains below, sequenced in a study of CD8 T cells in Susac syndrome. Reverse transcription of 0.5 to 1 ug RNA was carried out with random hexamers. TCRdb redid the calling of the immunoSEQ multiplex PCR reads with MiXCR, one entry per CDR3 protein. The data hold about 140,000 distinct CDR3 sequences, with about 95% observed a single time. Input material: CD4+ T cells from PBMCs. The receptors originated from a human donor with Susac syndrome.

The chain links TRBV29-1 to TRBJ1-2, with D possibly TRBD1 on 5 matching bases. Germline values: CDR1 SQVTM, CDR2 ANQGSEA. The V end was cut by 0 bases, the J end by 4 bases, with 12 bases between. The CDR3 consists of 14 residues. The CDR3: CSVEDGSGGYGYTF. DNA of the CDR3: TGCAGCGTTGAAGATGGGTCGGGGGGCTATGGCTACACCTTC.

The chain carries TRBV12-3 or TRBV12-4 and TRBJ2-3; D is possibly TRBD1 (5 bases). V lost 1 base and J 7 bases, leaving 12 bases between the germline ends. The CDR3 covers 14 residues. CDR3 in amino acids: CASSLGGDLNTQYF. CDR3 sequence (DNA): TGTGCCAGCAGTTTAGGGGGCGACTTGAATACGCAGTATTTT.

The chain has TRBV9 and TRBJ2-1, with 11 bases matching TRBD2. Looked up from germline, CDR1 is SGDLS and CDR2 is YYNGEE. This CDR3 comprises 16 residues. V shed 2 bases and J 4 bases; nucleotides not matched to a gene: 5. The CDR3 protein is CASSVGTSGHYNEQFF. CDR3 nucleotides: TGTGCCAGCAGCGTGGGGACTAGCGGACATTACAATGAGCAGTTCTTC.

DNA for the CDR3: TGTGCCTGGAGATTGAGGGAGTATAATTCACCCCTCCACTTT. Encoded protein: CAWRLREYNSPLHF. The chain couples TRBV30 to TRBJ1-6; D unresolved. The CDR3 is 14 amino acids. V lost 3 bases and J lost 4, with 10 bases in between. Per germline, CDR1 GTSNPN and CDR2 SVGIG (reference sequence).

The V and J genes are TRBV29-1 and TRBJ1-1; tentative D call: TRBD1 (6 bases). V was clipped by 5 bases and J by 0 bases, with 10 bases between them. CDR3 length equals 13 residues. Germline assignment: CDR1 SQVTM and CDR2 ANQGSEA. In DNA form, the CDR3 reads TGCAGCGTTTACAGGGAAATGAACACTGAAGCTTTCTTT. It is translated as CSVYREMNTEAFF.

The chain joins TRBV5-1 to TRBJ2-2; D gene uncertain. The V gene lost 2 bases and the J gene lost 1 base, with 6 bases spanning the gap. There are 14 residues in the CDR3. The germline V gene has CDR1 SGHRS and CDR2 YFSETQ. This CDR3 reads CASSLPKNTGELFF. CDR3 in DNA: TGCGCCAGCAGCTTACCGAAGAACACCGGGGAGCTGTTTTTT. Looking up the rest from reference TRBV5-1 and TRBJ2-2 gives the full variable domain: KAGVTQTPRYLIKTRGQQVTLSCSPISGHRSVSWYQQTPGQGLQFLFEYFSETQRNKGNFPGRFSGRQFSNSRSEMNVSTLELGDSALYLCASSLPKNTGELFFGEGSRLTVL.

The chain uses TRBV12-3 or TRBV12-4 and TRBJ2-6; D not certain. This CDR3 has 15 residues. Trimming removed 4 bases at V and 0 bases at J, with 7 bases between. The CDR3 region is CASSYTTSGANVLTF. The CDR3 DNA reads TGTGCCAGCAGTTACACCACCTCTGGGGCCAACGTCCTGACTTTC.

This chain links TRBV9 with TRBJ2-5; 11 bases agree with TRBD2. The germline CDR1 and CDR2 sequences are SGDLS and YYNGEE. J was trimmed by 7 bases and V by 3 bases; bases with no gene match: 5. The CDR3 is 14 residues long. The CDR3 reads CASSAIGTSGTQYF. As DNA, the CDR3 is TGTGCCAGCAGCGCCATTGGGACTAGCGGGACCCAGTACTTC.

This clonotype showed up just once. This chain joins TRBV6-2 or TRBV6-3 and TRBJ2-7, with D possibly being TRBD1 (5 bases). The V gene's germline CDR1 is MNHEY and CDR2 SVGEGT. The CDR3 has 14 amino acids. With 0 bases removed from V and 0 bases from J, the gap between germline ends came to 6 bases. CDR3 sequence (DNA): TGTGCCAGCAGTTACTCCGACAGCTCCTACGAGCAGTACTTC. Residues: CASSYSDSSYEQYF.

This clonotype showed up just a few times. The rearrangement joins TRBV7-2 to TRBJ2-3, with 9 bases that match TRBD2. Germline CDR1 reads SGHTA; CDR2 reads FQGNSA. The CDR3 contains 12 residues. This CDR3 reads CAVGGRGDTQYF. The CDR3 DNA follows: TGTGCTGTGGGCGGGAGGGGGGATACGCAGTATTTT.

The chain couples TRBV15 to TRBJ2-3, with TRBD2 matching over 10 bases. The V segment lost 5 bases and the J segment 0 bases; nucleotides outside the gene matches: 2. This CDR3 spans 15 amino acids. In germline, CDR1 is LNHNV, CDR2 YYDKDF (reference sequence). CDR3 amino acids: CATSGSGGSTDTQYF. DNA for the CDR3: TGTGCCACCAGCGGTAGCGGGGGGAGCACAGATACGCAGTATTTT.

V gene TRBV4-3 combines with J gene TRBJ2-6, with D possibly matching TRBD1 (5 bases). The V end was cut by 3 bases, the J end by 4 bases, with 13 bases between. Germline lookup yields CDR1 LGHNA and CDR2 YSLEER. The CDR3 length is 16 residues. DNA for the CDR3: TGCGCCAGCAGCCATGCAGGGCTGTTCGGGGCCAACGTCCTGACTTTC. This sequence encodes CASSHAGLFGANVLTF.

The chain employs TRBV9 and TRBJ1-1, with D unresolved. V was shortened by 4 bases and J by 1 base, with 8 bases between the two germline ends. There are 13 residues in the CDR3. Germline CDR1 reads SGDLS; CDR2 reads YYNGEE. CDR3 sequence: CASSSEPNTEAFF. The CDR3 region has the DNA TGTGCCAGCAGCTCGGAGCCGAACACTGAAGCTTTCTTT.

The gene calls are TRBV6-5 and TRBJ1-1; D is unresolved. Germline CDR1 reads MNHEY; CDR2 reads SVGAGI. This CDR3 is built from 15 residues. Trimming removed 2 bases at V and 1 base at J, with 11 bases between. The DNA for the CDR3 is TGTGCCAGCAGTTACGGAGGGCTGACGAACACTGAAGCTTTCTTT. Amino acid sequence: CASSYGGLTNTEAFF.

This sequence joins TRBV4-3 and TRBJ2-4; D gene ambiguous. Between the trimmed V and J ends, which lost 0 bases and 11 bases, there was a span of 11 bases. This CDR3 has 13 amino acids. CDR1 and CDR2 from the germline V gene are LGHNA and YSLEER. In DNA, the CDR3 is TGCGCCAGCAGCCAAGAGCCCCGAGCAGTTCAGTACTTC. Residues: CASSQEPRAVQYF.

The chain employs TRBV29-1 and TRBJ1-2; no firm D call. Between the trimmed V and J ends, which lost 5 bases and 0 bases, there was a span of 7 bases. The CDR3 consists of 12 residues. The germline V gene encodes CDR1 SQVTM and CDR2 ANQGSEA. The CDR3: CSVLTTNYGYTF. In DNA, the CDR3 is TGCAGCGTTTTGACAACTAACTATGGCTACACCTTC.

The V gene is TRBV15, the J gene TRBJ1-1; weak D call: TRBD1 (5 bases). The CDR3 is 12 residues long. Germline CDR1 reads LNHNV; CDR2 reads YYDKDF (reference sequence). V lost 4 bases and J lost 6, with 9 bases in between. CDR3 residues: CATSTGTPEAFF. The CDR3 DNA reads TGTGCCACCAGCACGGGGACTCCTGAAGCTTTCTTT.

V and J are TRBV3-1 and TRBJ1-1; TRBD1 might be the D (5 bases). With 4 bases removed from V and 4 bases from J, the gap between germline ends came to 16 bases. This CDR3 region has 15 residues. Looked up from germline, CDR1 is LGHDT and CDR2 is YNNKEL (reference sequence). CDR3 in DNA: TGTGCCAGCAGCCCTTTCGCCCGGACAAGCACTGAAGCTTTCTTT. It encodes CASSPFARTSTEAFF.

The CDR3 coding sequence is TGTGCCAGCAGCCGGGACAGGGAGATAAACTATGGCTACACCTTC. Translating gives CASSRDREINYGYTF. V is TRBV12-3 or TRBV12-4 and J is TRBJ1-2, with 9 bases aligning to TRBD1. The CDR3 is made up of 15 amino acids. Trimming removed 6 bases from V and 2 bases from J; junction bases left unmatched: 7.

The chain links TRBV6-6 to TRBJ2-3, with D hard to call. Between the trimmed V and J ends, which lost 4 bases and 3 bases, there was a span of 14 bases. CDR1 is MNHNY, CDR2 SVGAGI, per germline (reference sequence). The CDR3 is made up of 15 amino acids. The CDR3 sequence: CASSWFPGATDTQYF. The CDR3 nucleotides are TGTGCCAGCAGTTGGTTCCCCGGAGCGACAGATACGCAGTATTTT.

V usage is TRBV28 and J usage is TRBJ2-7; D remains ambiguous. Germline values: CDR1 MDHEN, CDR2 SYDVKM. The CDR3 runs 12 residues. The V end was cut by 4 bases, the J end by 5 bases, with 9 bases between. CDR3 region: CASSSPKHEQYF. In DNA, the CDR3 is TGTGCCAGCAGTTCGCCTAAGCACGAGCAGTACTTC.

The chain employs TRBV7-8 and TRBJ2-2; D uncertain. V shed 2 bases and J shed 1 base, with 5 bases lying between them. The CDR3 has 14 amino acids. The germline V gene has CDR1 SGHVS and CDR2 FQNEAQ. The CDR3 spells CASSLIVNTGELFF. The CDR3 DNA sequence: TGTGCCAGCAGCTTAATTGTGAACACCGGGGAGCTGTTTTTT.

V usage is TRBV2 and J usage is TRBJ1-6; D perhaps matches TRBD1 (5 bases). Between the trimmed V and J ends, which lost 6 bases and 7 bases, there was a span of 22 bases. The CDR3 is 17 amino acids. The germline V gene has CDR1 SNHLY and CDR2 FYNNEI. In DNA, the CDR3 is TGTGCCAGCAGAGACTTCGGGGGATTCAGTAGGAATTCACCCCTCCACTTT. It specifies CASRDFGGFSRNSPLHF.

The genes are TRBV12-3 or TRBV12-4 and TRBJ1-1; D not resolved. Trimming shortened V by 6 bases and J by 3 bases, and 14 bases separated the two germline ends. This CDR3 comprises 14 residues. CDR3 sequence reads: CASSPPGSYTEAFF. Here the CDR3 DNA reads TGTGCCAGCAGCCCCCCAGGCTCGTACACTGAAGCTTTCTTT.

The gene calls are TRBV20-1 and TRBJ1-1; possibly TRBD1 for D (5 bases). The CDR3 is 15 amino acids. Germline-derived CDR1 and CDR2 are DFQATT and SNEGSKA (reference sequence). V lost 2 bases, J lost 1 base, and 14 bases lay in between. CDR3 region: CSARSPTVGNTEAFF. The CDR3 nucleotides are TGCAGTGCTAGATCCCCGACAGTCGGGAACACTGAAGCTTTCTTT.

The chain has TRBV20-1 and TRBJ2-1; no clear D gene. The CDR3 has 11 residues. V was pared by 7 bases and J by 6 bases, with 10 bases between. Germline lookup yields CDR1 DFQATT and CDR2 SNEGSKA (reference sequence). In nucleotides, the CDR3 is TGCAGTGAAGGTATAGGCAATGAGCAGTTCTTC. Translating it yields CSEGIGNEQFF.

This clonotype was detected once. The rearrangement links TRBV20-1 to TRBJ2-7; D may be TRBD2 (6 bases). The CDR3 length is 12 residues. Germline V gene data show CDR1 as DFQATT and CDR2 as SNEGSKA (reference sequence). With 5 bases removed from V and 2 bases from J, the gap between germline ends came to 10 bases. The CDR3 is CSARGNTYEQYF. CDR3 nucleotides: TGCAGTGCTCGCGGGAATACCTACGAGCAGTACTTC.